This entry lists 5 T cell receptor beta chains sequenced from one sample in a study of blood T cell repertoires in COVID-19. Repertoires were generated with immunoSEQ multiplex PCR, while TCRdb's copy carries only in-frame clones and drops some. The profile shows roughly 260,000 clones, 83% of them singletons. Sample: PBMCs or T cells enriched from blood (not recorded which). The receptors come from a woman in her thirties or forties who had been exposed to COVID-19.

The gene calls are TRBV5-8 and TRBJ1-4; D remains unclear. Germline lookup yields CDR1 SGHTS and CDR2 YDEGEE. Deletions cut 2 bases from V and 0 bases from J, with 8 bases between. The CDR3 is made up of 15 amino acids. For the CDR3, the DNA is TGTGCCAGCAGCTTATCGACATCAACTAATGAAAAACTGTTTTTT. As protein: CASSLSTSTNEKLFF.

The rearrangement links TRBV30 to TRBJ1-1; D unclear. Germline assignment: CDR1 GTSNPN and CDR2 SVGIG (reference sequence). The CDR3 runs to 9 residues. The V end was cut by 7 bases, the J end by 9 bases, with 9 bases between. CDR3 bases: TGTGCCTCCCCCAGGAAAGCTTTCTTT. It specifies CASPRKAFF. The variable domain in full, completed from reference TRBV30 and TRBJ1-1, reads SQTIHQWPATLVQPVGSPLSLECTVEGTSNPNLYWYRQAAGRGLQLLFYSVGIGQISSEVPQNLSASRPQDRQFILSSKKLLLSDSGFYLCASPRKAFFGQGTRLTVV.

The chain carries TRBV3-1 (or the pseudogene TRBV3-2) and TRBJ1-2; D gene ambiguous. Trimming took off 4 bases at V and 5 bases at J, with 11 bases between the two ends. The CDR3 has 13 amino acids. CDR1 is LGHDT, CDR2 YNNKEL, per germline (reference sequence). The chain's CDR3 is CASSPTSSYGYTF. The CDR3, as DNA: TGTGCCAGCAGCCCGACAAGCTCTTATGGCTACACCTTC.

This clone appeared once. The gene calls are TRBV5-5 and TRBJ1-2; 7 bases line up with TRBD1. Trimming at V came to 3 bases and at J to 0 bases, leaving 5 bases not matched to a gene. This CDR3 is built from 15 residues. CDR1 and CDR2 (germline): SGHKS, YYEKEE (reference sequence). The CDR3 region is CASSSRQGTNYGYTF. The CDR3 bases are TGTGCCAGCAGCTCCAGACAGGGTACTAACTATGGCTACACCTTC. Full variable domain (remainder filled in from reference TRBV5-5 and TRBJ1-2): DAGVTQSPTHLIKTRGQQVTLRCSPISGHKSVSWYQQVLGQGPQFIFQYYEKEERGRGNFPDRFSARQFPNYSSELNVNALLLGDSALYLCASSSRQGTNYGYTFGSGTRLTVV.

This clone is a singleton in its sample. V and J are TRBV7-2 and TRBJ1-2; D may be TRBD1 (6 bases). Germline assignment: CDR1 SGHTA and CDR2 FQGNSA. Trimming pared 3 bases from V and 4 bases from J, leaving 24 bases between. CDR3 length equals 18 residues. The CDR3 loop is CASSFAGGGGPWTYGYTF. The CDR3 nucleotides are TGTGCCAGCAGCTTCGCCGGAGGGGGGGGGCCCTGGACCTATGGCTACACCTTC.